The 4 T cell receptor beta chains presented below share a single source sample, sequenced in a study of control samples from healthy donors and cancer patients. Repertoires were generated with immunoSEQ multiplex PCR, while TCRdb's copy carries only in-frame clones and drops some. Among 95,000 to 100,000 clones listed, roughly 90% were seen once. Material: blood. The receptors originated from a man aged 30 to 45 in good health.

CDR3 DNA: TGCGCCAGCAGCCAAGCAGGGGGGGGTAAAGATTCACCCCTCCACTTT. This translates into CASSQAGGGKDSPLHF. The chain links TRBV4-1 to TRBJ1-6; 7 bases line up with TRBD1. The germline V gene has CDR1 MGHRA and CDR2 YSYEKL. V shed 1 base, J shed 8 bases, and the junction held 8 bases outside the gene matches. This CDR3 is 16 amino acids long.

This clone occurred once. This chain uses TRBV2 with TRBJ1-6, with a weak D call TRBD1 (5 bases). The length of the CDR3 is 14 residues. Germline values: CDR1 SNHLY, CDR2 FYNNEI. V was shortened by 3 bases and J by 10 bases, with 13 bases between the two germline ends. CDR3 sequence reads: CASSERRGDSPLHF. DNA for the CDR3: TGTGCCAGCAGTGAGCGAAGGGGAGACTCACCCCTCCACTTT.

This rearrangement joins TRBV24-1 to TRBJ2-5; 8 nucleotides align to TRBD1. This CDR3 has 15 residues. V gave up 3 bases and J gave up 5 bases; unmatched junction bases: 7. Germline V gene data show CDR1 as KGHDR and CDR2 as SFDVKD. Here the CDR3 reads CATSDPRTGMETQYF. CDR3 sequence (DNA): TGTGCCACCAGTGATCCCCGGACAGGGATGGAGACCCAGTACTTC.

The rearrangement links TRBV29-1 to TRBJ1-1, with TRBD1 as a possible D gene (5 bases). The CDR3 consists of 13 residues. The V end was cut by 8 bases, the J end by 4 bases, with 17 bases between. Per the germline V gene, CDR1 is SQVTM and CDR2 is ANQGSEA. CDR3 nucleotide sequence: TGCAGCTTTCGACGGGACCTAGGCACTGAAGCTTTCTTT. Protein sequence: CSFRRDLGTEAFF.